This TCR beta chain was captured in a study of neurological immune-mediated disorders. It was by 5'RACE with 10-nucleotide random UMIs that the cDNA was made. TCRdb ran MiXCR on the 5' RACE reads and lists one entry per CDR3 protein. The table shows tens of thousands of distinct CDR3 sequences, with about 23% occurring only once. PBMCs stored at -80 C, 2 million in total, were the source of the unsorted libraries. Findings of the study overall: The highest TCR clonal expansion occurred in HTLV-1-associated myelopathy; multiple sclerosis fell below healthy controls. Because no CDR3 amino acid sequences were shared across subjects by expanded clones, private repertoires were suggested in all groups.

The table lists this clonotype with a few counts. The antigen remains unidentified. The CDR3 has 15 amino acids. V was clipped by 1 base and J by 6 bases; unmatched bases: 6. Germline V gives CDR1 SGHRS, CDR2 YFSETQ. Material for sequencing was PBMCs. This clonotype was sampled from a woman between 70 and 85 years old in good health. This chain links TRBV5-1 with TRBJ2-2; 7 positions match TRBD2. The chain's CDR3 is CASSLPGLRAGELFF. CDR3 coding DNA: TGCGCCAGCAGCTTGCCGGGACTAAGGGCCGGGGAGCTGTTTTTT.